This record looks at one T cell receptor (beta chain) sequence and its context. Its antigen remains unidentified. The data were taken from a study of cytomegalovirus exposure and HLA in healthy donors. Study-wide background: According to later analysis, the same platform produced the 120 or so validation and about 630 first-cohort repertoires. Whole-study results and caveats: A few CMV-associated chains were confirmed in vitro to be specific for CMV antigens. Investigators reported around 150 TCR beta chains as tied to cytomegalovirus.

The protocol was immunoSEQ multiplex PCR, while the TCRdb copy is restricted to in-frame clones and leaves out a portion. The table includes about 110,000 clones, almost 90% detected once. CDR3 size: 18 residues. V was pared by 2 bases and J by 2 bases, with 14 bases of the junction left unmatched. The germline V gene has CDR1 SGHDT and CDR2 YYEEEE. The donors formed part of the roughly 120-subject validation cohort, distinct from the roughly 630-subject first cohort. This TCR was sampled from a woman aged 18-35 years in good health and CMV-seronegative. Sequenced material: PBMCs. The rearrangement uses TRBV5-6 and TRBJ2-3; 7 bases match TRBD2. CDR3 coding DNA: TGTGCCAGCAGCTTTTACCAATTTGCGCGGGGGAACACAGATACGCAGTATTTT. This gives the protein CASSFYQFARGNTDTQYF.